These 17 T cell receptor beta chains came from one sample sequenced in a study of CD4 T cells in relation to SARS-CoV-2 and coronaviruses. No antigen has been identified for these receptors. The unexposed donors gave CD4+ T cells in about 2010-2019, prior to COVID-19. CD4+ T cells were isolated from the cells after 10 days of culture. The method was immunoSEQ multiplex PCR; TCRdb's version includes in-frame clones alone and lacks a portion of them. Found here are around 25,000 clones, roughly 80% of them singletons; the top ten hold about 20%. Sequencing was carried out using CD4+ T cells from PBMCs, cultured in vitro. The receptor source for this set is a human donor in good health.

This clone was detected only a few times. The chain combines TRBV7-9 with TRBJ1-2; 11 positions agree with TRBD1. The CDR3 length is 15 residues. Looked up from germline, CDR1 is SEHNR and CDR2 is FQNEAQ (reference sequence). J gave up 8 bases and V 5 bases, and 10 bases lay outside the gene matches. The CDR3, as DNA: TGTGCCAGCAGCCCCCGGACAGGGGGCACAGAAGGCTACACCTTC. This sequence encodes CASSPRTGGTEGYTF. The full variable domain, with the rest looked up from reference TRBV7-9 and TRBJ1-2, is DTGVSQNPRHKITKRGQNVTFRCDPISEHNRLYWYRQTLGQGPEFLTYFQNEAQLEKSRLLSDRFSAERPKGSFSTLEIQRTEQGDSAMYLCASSPRTGGTEGYTFGSGTRLTVV.

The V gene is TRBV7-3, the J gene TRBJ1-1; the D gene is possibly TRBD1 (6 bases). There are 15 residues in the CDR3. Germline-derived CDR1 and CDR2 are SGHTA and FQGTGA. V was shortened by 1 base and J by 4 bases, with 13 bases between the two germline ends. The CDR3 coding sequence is TGTGCCAGCAGCTTAAGCGGGCAGGGGAGCACTGAAGCTTTCTTT. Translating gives CASSLSGQGSTEAFF.

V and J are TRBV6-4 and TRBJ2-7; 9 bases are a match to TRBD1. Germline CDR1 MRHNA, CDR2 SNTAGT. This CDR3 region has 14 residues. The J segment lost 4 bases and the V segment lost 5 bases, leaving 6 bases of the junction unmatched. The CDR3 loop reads CASSRGQGGYEQYF. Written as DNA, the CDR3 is TGTGCCAGCAGTAGGGGACAGGGAGGGTACGAGCAGTACTTC.

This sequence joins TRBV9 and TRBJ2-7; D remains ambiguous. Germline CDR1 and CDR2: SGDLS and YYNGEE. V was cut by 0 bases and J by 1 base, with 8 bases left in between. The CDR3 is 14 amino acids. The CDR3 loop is CASSVVRQSYEQYF. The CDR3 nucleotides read TGTGCCAGCAGCGTAGTTAGACAATCCTACGAGCAGTACTTC.

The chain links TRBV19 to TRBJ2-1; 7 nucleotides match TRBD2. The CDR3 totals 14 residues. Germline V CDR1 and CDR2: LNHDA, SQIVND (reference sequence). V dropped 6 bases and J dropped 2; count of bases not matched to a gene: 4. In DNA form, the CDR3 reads TGTGCCAGTAGGACTAGCTCACCCTACAATGAGCAGTTCTTC. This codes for CASRTSSPYNEQFF.

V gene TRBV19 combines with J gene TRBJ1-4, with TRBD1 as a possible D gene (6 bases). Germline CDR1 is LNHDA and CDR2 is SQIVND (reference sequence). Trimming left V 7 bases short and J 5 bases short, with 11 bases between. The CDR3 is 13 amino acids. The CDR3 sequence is CASNGQPNEKLFF. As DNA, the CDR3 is TGTGCCAGTAATGGACAGCCGAATGAAAAACTGTTTTTT.

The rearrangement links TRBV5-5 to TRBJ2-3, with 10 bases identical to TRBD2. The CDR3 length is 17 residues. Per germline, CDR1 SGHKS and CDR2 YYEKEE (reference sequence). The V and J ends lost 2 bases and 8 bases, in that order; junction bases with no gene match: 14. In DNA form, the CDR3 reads TGTGCCAGCAGCTTAGCTAGCGGGAGCTTCCTGAGAGGTACGCAGTATTTT. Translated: CASSLASGSFLRGTQYF.

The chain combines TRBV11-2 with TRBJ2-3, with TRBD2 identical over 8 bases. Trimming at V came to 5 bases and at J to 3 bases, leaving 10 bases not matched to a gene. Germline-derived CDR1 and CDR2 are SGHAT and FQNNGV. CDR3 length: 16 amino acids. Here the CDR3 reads CASSLRGAGETDTQYF. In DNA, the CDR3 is TGTGCCAGCAGCCTACGGGGAGCGGGGGAGACAGATACGCAGTATTTT.

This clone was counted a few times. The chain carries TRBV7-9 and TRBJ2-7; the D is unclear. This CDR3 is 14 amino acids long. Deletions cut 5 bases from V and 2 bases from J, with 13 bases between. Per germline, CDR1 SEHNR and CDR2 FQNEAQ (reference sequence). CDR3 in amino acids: CASSPHLGTYEQYF. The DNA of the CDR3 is TGTGCCAGCAGCCCCCACCTGGGGACCTACGAGCAGTACTTC.

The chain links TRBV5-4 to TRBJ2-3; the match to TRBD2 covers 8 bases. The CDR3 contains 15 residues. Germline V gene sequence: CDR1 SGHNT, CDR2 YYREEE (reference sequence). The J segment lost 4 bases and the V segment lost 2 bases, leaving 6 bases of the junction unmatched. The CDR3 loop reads CASSLAGALADTQYF. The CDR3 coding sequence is TGTGCCAGCAGCTTAGCGGGAGCGTTGGCAGATACGCAGTATTTT.

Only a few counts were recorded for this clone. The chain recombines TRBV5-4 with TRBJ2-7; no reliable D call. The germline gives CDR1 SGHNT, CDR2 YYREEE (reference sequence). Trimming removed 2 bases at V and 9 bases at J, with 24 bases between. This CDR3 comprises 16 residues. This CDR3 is CASSLEGTRSYEWQYF. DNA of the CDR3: TGTGCCAGCAGCTTAGAAGGTACACGGTCCTACGAGTGGCAGTACTTC. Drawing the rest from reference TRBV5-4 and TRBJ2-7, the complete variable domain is ETGVTQSPTHLIKTRGQQVTLRCSSQSGHNTVSWYQQALGQGPQFIFQYYREEENGRGNFPPRFSGLQFPNYSSELNVNALELDDSALYLCASSLEGTRSYEWQYFGPGTRLTVT.

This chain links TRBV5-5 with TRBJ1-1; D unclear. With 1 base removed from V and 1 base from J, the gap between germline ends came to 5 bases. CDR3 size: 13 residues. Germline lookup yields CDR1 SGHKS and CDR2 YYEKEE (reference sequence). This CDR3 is CASSLIGNTEAFF. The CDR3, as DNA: TGTGCCAGCAGCTTGATAGGGAACACTGAAGCTTTCTTT.

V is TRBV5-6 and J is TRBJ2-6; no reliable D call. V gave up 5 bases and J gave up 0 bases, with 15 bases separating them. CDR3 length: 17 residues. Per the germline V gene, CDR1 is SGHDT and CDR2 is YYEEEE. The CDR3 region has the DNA TGTGCCAGCAGTTCCCTTGGGTTAAGCTCTGGGGCCAACGTCCTGACTTTC. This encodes CASSSLGLSSGANVLTF.

The DNA for the CDR3 is TGTGCCAGCTCACCCGGACAAGAAGGGACTGAAGCTTTCTTT. Its translation: CASSPGQEGTEAFF. The chain has TRBV18 and TRBJ1-1; possible D gene TRBD1, 5 bases. Trimming pared 3 bases from V and 5 bases from J, leaving 13 bases between. Per germline, CDR1 KGHSH and CDR2 LQKENI. The CDR3 runs to 14 residues.

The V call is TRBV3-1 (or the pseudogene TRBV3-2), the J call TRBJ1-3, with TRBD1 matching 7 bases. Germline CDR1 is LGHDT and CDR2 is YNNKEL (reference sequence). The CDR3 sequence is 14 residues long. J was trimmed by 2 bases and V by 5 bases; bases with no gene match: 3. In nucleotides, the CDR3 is TGTGCCAGCAGCAACCAGGGGGCTGGAAACACCATATATTTT. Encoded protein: CASSNQGAGNTIYF.

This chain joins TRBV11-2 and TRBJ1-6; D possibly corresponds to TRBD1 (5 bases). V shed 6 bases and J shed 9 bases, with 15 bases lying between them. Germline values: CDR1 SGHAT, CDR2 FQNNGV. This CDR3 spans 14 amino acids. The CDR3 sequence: CASSMRGGGSPLHF. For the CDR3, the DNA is TGTGCCAGCAGTATGAGGGGCGGCGGTTCACCCCTCCACTTT.

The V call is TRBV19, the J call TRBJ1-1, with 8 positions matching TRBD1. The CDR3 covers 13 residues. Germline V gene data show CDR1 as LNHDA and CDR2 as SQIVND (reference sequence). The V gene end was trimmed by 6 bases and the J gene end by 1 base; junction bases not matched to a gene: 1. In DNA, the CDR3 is TGTGCCAGTAGAGACAGGGGGAACACTGAAGCTTTCTTT. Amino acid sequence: CASRDRGNTEAFF.